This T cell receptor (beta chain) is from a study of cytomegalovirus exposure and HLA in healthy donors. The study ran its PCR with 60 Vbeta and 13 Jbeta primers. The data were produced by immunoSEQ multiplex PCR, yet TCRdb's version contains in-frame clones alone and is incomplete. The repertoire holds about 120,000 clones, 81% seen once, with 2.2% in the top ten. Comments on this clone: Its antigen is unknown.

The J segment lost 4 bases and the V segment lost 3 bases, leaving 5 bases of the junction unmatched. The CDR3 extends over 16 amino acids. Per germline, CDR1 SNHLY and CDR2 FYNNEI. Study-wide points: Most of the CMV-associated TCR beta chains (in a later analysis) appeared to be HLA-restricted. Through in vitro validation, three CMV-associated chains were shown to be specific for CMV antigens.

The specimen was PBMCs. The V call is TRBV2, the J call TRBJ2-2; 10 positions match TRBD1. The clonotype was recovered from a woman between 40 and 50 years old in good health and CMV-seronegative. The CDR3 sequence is CASSELGQGGTGELFF. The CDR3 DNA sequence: TGTGCCAGCAGTGAGCTCGGACAGGGGGGCACCGGGGAGCTGTTTTTT. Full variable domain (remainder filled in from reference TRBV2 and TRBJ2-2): EPEVTQTPSHQVTQMGQEVILRCVPISNHLYFYWYRQILGQKVEFLVSFYNNEISEKSEIFDDQFSVERPDGSNFTLKIRSTKLEDSAMYFCASSELGQGGTGELFFGEGSRLTVL.